This T cell receptor (beta chain) was identified during a study of T cell clusters in autoimmune cytopenias. Overall study results and limits: Physiological T cell clusters of healthy donors were apparently absent in primary autoimmune cytopenia patients.

The CDR3 is made up of 14 amino acids. Germline V gene sequence: CDR1 MNHEY, CDR2 SMNVEV (reference sequence). TRB rearrangements were amplified by touch-down multiplex PCR with mixed TRB-A/B primers. TCRdb reprocessed the multiplex PCR reads and stores each CDR3 protein as one record, lacking DNA. The sample yields around 11,000 distinct CDR3 sequences, of which the top ten take up 21%. This clonotype shows up as medium-sized by frequency. The target antigen is unknown. TRB amplification used roughly 250 ng of peripheral blood genomic DNA. The sample was also linked to a second study, of T cell repertoires in aging, cancer and after chemotherapy. Per that study: Age-matched healthy donors had significantly more diverse, less clonal blood TCR repertoires than untreated cancer patients.

This sequence originates from a human donor in good health. This rearrangement joins TRBV27 to TRBJ2-3; TCRdb designates TRBD2, a call that cannot be tested without DNA. The sample consisted of peripheral blood. The CDR3 loop reads CASGASGSTDTQYF.